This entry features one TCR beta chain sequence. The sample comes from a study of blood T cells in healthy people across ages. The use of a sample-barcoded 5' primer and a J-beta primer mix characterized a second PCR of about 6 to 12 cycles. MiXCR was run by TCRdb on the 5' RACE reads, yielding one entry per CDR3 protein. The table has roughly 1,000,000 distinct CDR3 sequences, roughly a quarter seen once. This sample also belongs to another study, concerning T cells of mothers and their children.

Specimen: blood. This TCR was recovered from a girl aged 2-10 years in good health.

In DNA form, the CDR3 reads TGCGCCAGCAGCCAACCACTAGCAGGGGAGCAGTACTTC. Amino acids: CASSQPLAGEQYF. The chain uses TRBV4-1 and TRBJ2-1; weak D call: TRBD2 (6 bases). TRBJ2-7 matches the DNA end more closely, so the J call is doubtful. CDR3 length: 13 residues. CDR1 and CDR2 from the germline V gene are MGHRA and YSYEKL.